These 25 T cell receptor beta chains were sequenced from one sample in a study of shared clonotypes between healthy human individuals. The assay was immunoSEQ multiplex PCR, and TCRdb's table has in-frame clones only and misses some. The data show about 2 million clones, approximately 94% seen once. Only CD45RO-negative cells positively selected for CCR7 counted as naive CD8 cells, so terminally differentiated effector memory CD45RA+ cells were excluded. Sequenced sample: naive CD8+ T cells sorted from blood. Receptor source: a man aged 18 to 30 in good health.

V is TRBV10-2 and J is TRBJ2-7, with TRBD1 matching 10 bases. The CDR3 extends over 16 amino acids. Germline loops: CDR1 WSHSY, CDR2 SAAADI. After removal of 2 bases from V and 4 bases from J, the junction contained 8 bases not matched to a gene. The DNA of the CDR3 is TGCGCCAGCAGTGAGGCCCGAAAGGGACAGGGGTACGAGCAGTACTTC. Translating gives CASSEARKGQGYEQYF.

The V call is TRBV30, the J call TRBJ1-5; D not certain. The CDR3 has 13 residues. V was trimmed by 3 bases and J by 7 bases, leaving 13 bases between them. The germline V gene encodes CDR1 GTSNPN and CDR2 SVGIG (reference sequence). Here the CDR3 DNA reads TGTGCCTGGAGCGAAGAGGAATGGCAGCCCCAGCATTTT. It translates to CAWSEEEWQPQHF.

The chain combines TRBV4-3 with TRBJ1-2; D is unclear. Per the germline V gene, CDR1 is LGHNA and CDR2 is YSLEER. V shed 0 bases and J shed 0 bases, with 11 bases lying between them. CDR3 length: 16 residues. As DNA, the CDR3 is TGCGCCAGCAGCCAAGATCGGGCGAGTACTAACTATGGCTACACCTTC. It codes for CASSQDRASTNYGYTF.

The gene calls are TRBV7-8 and TRBJ2-5; TRBD2 aligns across 9 bases. After removal of 5 bases from V and 0 bases from J, the junction contained 4 bases not matched to a gene. In germline, CDR1 is SGHVS, CDR2 FQNEAQ. The CDR3 contains 15 residues. The CDR3 is CASSISGGNQETQYF. CDR3 nucleotide sequence: TGTGCCAGCAGCATTAGCGGGGGCAACCAAGAGACCCAGTACTTC.

V usage is TRBV29-1 and J usage is TRBJ2-7, with D maybe TRBD1 (5 bases). Trimming pared 1 base from V and 4 bases from J, leaving 11 bases between. The CDR3 runs 13 residues. Germline CDR1 is SQVTM and CDR2 is ANQGSEA. CDR3 sequence (DNA): TGCAGCGTTGAAGGTGAGACAGCTTACGAGCAGTACTTC. Protein: CSVEGETAYEQYF.

CDR3 protein: CASSLITGELFF. DNA for the CDR3: TGTGCCAGCAGCTTAATCACCGGGGAGCTGTTTTTT. The chain recombines TRBV11-2 with TRBJ2-2; no reliable D call. V was shortened by 2 bases and J by 4 bases, with 2 bases between the two germline ends. The V gene's germline CDR1 is SGHAT and CDR2 FQNNGV. The CDR3 runs to 12 residues.

J is TRBJ2-1 and V is TRBV19; D possibly corresponds to TRBD1 (5 bases). CDR1 LNHDA and CDR2 SQIVND come from the germline V gene (reference sequence). The CDR3 has 13 residues. The V end was cut by 6 bases, the J end by 8 bases, with 14 bases between. In DNA, the CDR3 is TGTGCCAGTAGCTGGGGAAAAGGGGATGAGCAGTTCTTC. As protein: CASSWGKGDEQFF.

This clone appeared a few times. The chain recombines TRBV28 with TRBJ1-5; 12 bases line up with TRBD1. The CDR3 totals 15 residues. V shed 9 bases, J shed 4 bases, and the junction held 7 bases outside the gene matches. Germline CDR1 reads MDHEN; CDR2 reads SYDVKM. The CDR3 loop reads CASPGGQGANQPQHF. CDR3 in DNA: TGTGCCAGTCCGGGGGGACAGGGGGCAAATCAGCCCCAGCATTTT.

V and J are TRBV5-6 and TRBJ1-2, with no clear D. This CDR3 is built from 11 residues. Trimming took off 0 bases at V and 8 bases at J, with 5 bases between the two ends. Germline V gene data show CDR1 as SGHDT and CDR2 as YYEEEE. This CDR3 is CASSLGAGYTF. The DNA of the CDR3 is TGTGCCAGCAGCTTGGGCGCAGGCTACACCTTC.

This rearrangement joins TRBV5-6 to TRBJ2-3; 10 bases line up with TRBD2. Germline-derived CDR1 and CDR2 are SGHDT and YYEEEE. CDR3 size: 16 residues. J was trimmed by 2 bases and V by 4 bases; bases with no gene match: 7. The CDR3, as DNA: TGTGCCAGCAGCGGCGGACTAGCGGTATTCACAGATACGCAGTATTTT. Translated, it gives CASSGGLAVFTDTQYF.

The rearrangement links TRBV4-1 to TRBJ2-7, with D unresolved. Germline-derived CDR1 and CDR2 are MGHRA and YSYEKL. CDR3 length equals 14 residues. Trimming pared 4 bases from V and 0 bases from J, leaving 10 bases between. This chain's CDR3 is CASSLASSSYEQYF. The DNA for the CDR3 is TGCGCCAGCAGCCTCGCAAGCAGCTCCTACGAGCAGTACTTC.

The J gene is TRBJ1-4, the V gene TRBV7-9; the D gene is possibly TRBD1 (6 bases). Germline V gene lookup returns CDR1 SEHNR and CDR2 FQNEAQ (reference sequence). V was trimmed by 3 bases and J by 8 bases, leaving 19 bases between them. This CDR3 region has 16 residues. As DNA, the CDR3 is TGTGCCAGCAGCTTGTATTACGCACAGGGTGAAGAAAAACTGTTTTTT. Translating it yields CASSLYYAQGEEKLFF.

The chain carries TRBV9 and TRBJ2-1; 7 bases fit TRBD2. Germline assignment: CDR1 SGDLS and CDR2 YYNGEE. V was pared by 3 bases and J by 10 bases, with 7 bases of the junction left unmatched. This CDR3 has 13 amino acids. The DNA for the CDR3 is TGTGCCAGCAGCGACCTAGCGGATCGGGAGCAGTTCTTC. Translated, it gives CASSDLADREQFF.

This chain joins TRBV7-9 and TRBJ1-1, with D unresolved. Germline assignment: CDR1 SEHNR and CDR2 FQNEAQ (reference sequence). Trimming cost V 4 bases and J 6 bases, with 15 bases left between them. This CDR3 comprises 14 residues. In nucleotides, the CDR3 is TGTGCCAGCAGCTATAGCACCGGGTTCGCTGAAGCTTTCTTT. Its translation: CASSYSTGFAEAFF.

This clone has only one observation. The genes are TRBV6-6 and TRBJ1-2; D gene uncertain. V dropped 1 base and J dropped 0 bases, with 9 bases sitting between them. CDR1 MNHNY and CDR2 SVGAGI come from the germline V gene (reference sequence). The CDR3 spans 15 residues. The CDR3 spells CASSYLADPNYGYTF. CDR3 DNA: TGTGCCAGCAGTTACTTGGCCGACCCTAACTATGGCTACACCTTC.

This chain connects TRBV27 to TRBJ2-1; 10 bases align to TRBD2. Trimming cost V 6 bases and J 7 bases; bases outside gene matches: 9. CDR1 MNHEY and CDR2 SMNVEV come from the germline V gene (reference sequence). The CDR3 runs 15 residues. The CDR3 spells CASRLSSGSRNEQFF. The DNA for the CDR3 is TGTGCCAGCAGGCTTTCTAGCGGGAGTAGGAATGAGCAGTTCTTC.

The V call is TRBV29-1, the J call TRBJ2-7; D gene ambiguous. The CDR3 contains 10 residues. Germline CDR1 and CDR2: SQVTM and ANQGSEA. V gave up 7 bases and J gave up 3 bases, with 7 bases separating them. CDR3 protein: CSASDYEQYF. CDR3 sequence (DNA): TGCAGCGCCTCAGACTACGAGCAGTACTTC.

The chain couples TRBV9 to TRBJ2-3, with 14 bases fitting TRBD2. The CDR3 is 15 residues long. Germline V gives CDR1 SGDLS, CDR2 YYNGEE. The V gene end was trimmed by 3 bases and the J gene end by 8 bases; junction bases not matched to a gene: 5. The CDR3 loop is CASSAGLAGASTQYF. For the CDR3, the DNA is TGTGCCAGCAGCGCGGGACTAGCGGGAGCTAGTACGCAGTATTTT.

This chain links TRBV5-6 with TRBJ2-7, with 9 positions matching TRBD2. CDR3 length: 13 amino acids. Germline CDR1 and CDR2: SGHDT and YYEEEE. J lost 7 bases, V lost 0 bases, and 2 bases had no gene match. Here the CDR3 reads CASSLVAGEEQYF. For the CDR3, the DNA is TGTGCCAGCAGCTTGGTAGCGGGAGAGGAGCAGTACTTC.

Comments on this clone: The sample carries other DNA sequences with the same CDR3. This chain joins TRBV4-1 and TRBJ1-6; a weak D match, TRBD1 (5 bases). The CDR3 spans 14 residues. V was shortened by 4 bases and J by 7 bases, with 11 bases between the two germline ends. Germline V gives CDR1 MGHRA, CDR2 YSYEKL. The CDR3 DNA reads as TGCGCCAGCAGCCCCAGGGACGGGAATTCACCCCTCCACTTT. Translated: CASSPRDGNSPLHF.

Points on this clone: Different DNA sequences within this sample yield the same CDR3. The chain uses TRBV5-6 and TRBJ2-2; D might be TRBD1 (5 bases). The CDR3 length is 14 residues. V lost 2 bases to trimming and J lost 5 bases, with 10 bases between them. CDR1 and CDR2 (germline): SGHDT, YYEEEE. CDR3 amino acids: CASSFGSGTGELFF. CDR3 nucleotides: TGTGCCAGCAGCTTTGGGTCAGGGACCGGGGAGCTGTTTTTT. The variable domain in full, with the rest retrieved from reference TRBV5-6 and TRBJ2-2, is DAGVTQSPTHLIKTRGQQVTLRCSPKSGHDTVSWYQQALGQGPQFIFQYYEEEERQRGNFPDRFSGHQFPNYSSELNVNALLLGDSALYLCASSFGSGTGELFFGEGSRLTVL.

The rearrangement links TRBV5-1 to TRBJ2-1; 7 bases map to TRBD1. The junction had 3 bases not matched to a gene; V was cut back by 0 bases and J by 6 bases. This CDR3 region has 14 residues. CDR1 is SGHRS and CDR2 is YFSETQ in the germline V gene. DNA of the CDR3: TGCGCCAGCAGCTTGGACAGGGGAGTCAATGAGCAGTTCTTC. Amino acid sequence: CASSLDRGVNEQFF.

The gene calls are TRBV13 and TRBJ2-7; 7 bases fit TRBD1. Losses at the gene ends were 5 bases for V and 3 bases for J; bases not matched to a gene: 13. The CDR3 is 16 residues long. Germline values: CDR1 PRHDT, CDR2 FYEKMQ (reference sequence). CDR3: CASSLPPQGEYYEQYF. In DNA, the CDR3 is TGTGCCAGCAGCCTCCCCCCCCAGGGGGAGTACTACGAGCAGTACTTC.

The sample holds one count of this clone. The rearrangement links TRBV6-5 to TRBJ2-2; D is possibly TRBD2 (5 bases). The CDR3 covers 14 residues. V lost 4 bases and J lost 6, with 12 bases in between. Germline CDR1 reads MNHEY; CDR2 reads SVGAGI. CDR3 nucleotides: TGTGCCAGCAGTTTACTAGGTGTGGCCGGGGAGCTGTTTTTT. It yields the protein CASSLLGVAGELFF.

With regard to this clone: Other DNA sequences in this sample translate to the same CDR3. The chain couples TRBV27 to TRBJ2-7; no reliable D call. The V gene's germline CDR1 is MNHEY and CDR2 SMNVEV (reference sequence). V lost 1 base to trimming and J lost 7 bases, with 5 bases between them. The CDR3 is 11 residues long. The CDR3 spells CASSLYGEQYF. CDR3 nucleotide sequence: TGTGCCAGCAGTTTATATGGTGAGCAGTACTTC.